The 18 T cell receptor beta chains listed next were all sequenced from one sample in a study of cytomegalovirus exposure and HLA in healthy donors (dated by TCRdb to between 2016 and 2019). The library was generated by the immunoSEQ multiplex PCR assay. For the multiplex PCR, a mixture combining 60 forward primers for TCR Vbeta segments and 13 reverse primers for TCR Jbeta segments was used. Drawn from immuneACCESS, this table holds only the in-frame rearrangements with V and J called that TCRdb kept. Clones are partly lost; checked studies trace under half to an unresolved V gene and leave the rest unexplained. The sample table holds 150,000 or so clones. About 2.2% of the sample goes to the ten largest clones. The sequenced sample consisted of PBMCs. These receptors all stem from a man aged 30 to 45 in good health and CMV-seronegative.

V gene TRBV11-2 combines with J gene TRBJ1-5, with no clear D. Germline V lookup: CDR1 SGHAT, CDR2 FQNNGV. The CDR3 is made up of 15 amino acids. Trimming cost V 2 bases and J 2 bases, with 10 bases left between them. DNA for the CDR3: TGTGCCAGCAGCTTATTCCCCCAGGGCAATCAGCCCCAGCATTTT. Translated, it gives CASSLFPQGNQPQHF.

The chain carries TRBV30 and TRBJ2-3, with 12 positions matching TRBD2. CDR1 GTSNPN and CDR2 SVGIG come from the germline V gene (reference sequence). Losses at the gene ends were 8 bases for V and 4 bases for J; bases not matched to a gene: 7. This CDR3 has 14 amino acids. CDR3 sequence reads: CARSTSGSPDTQYF. The CDR3 coding sequence is TGTGCCCGTTCGACTAGCGGGAGCCCAGATACGCAGTATTTT.

This chain uses TRBV10-2 with TRBJ1-5; TRBD1 is a possible D gene (5 bases). Germline V gene sequence: CDR1 WSHSY, CDR2 SAAADI. The CDR3 covers 15 residues. V lost 5 bases, J lost 0 bases, and 11 bases lay in between. The CDR3 DNA sequence: TGCGCCAGCAGTTGGGGGGAGCATAGCAATCAGCCCCAGCATTTT. Amino acids: CASSWGEHSNQPQHF.

The V gene is TRBV29-1, the J gene TRBJ2-5; 10 bases align to TRBD1. CDR1 is SQVTM, CDR2 ANQGSEA, per germline. CDR3 length: 16 residues. V trimming: 2 bases; J trimming: 1 base; junction bases outside the gene matches: 7. CDR3 in DNA: TGCAGCGTTGAAATACCCCGGGACAGGGGCCAAGAGACCCAGTACTTC. This sequence encodes CSVEIPRDRGQETQYF.

The chain combines TRBV12-5 with TRBJ1-3; unclear D gene. CDR1 is LGHNT, CDR2 FRNRAP, per germline. The ends were cut back, 6 bases at V and 0 bases at J, with 6 bases in the middle. The CDR3 sequence is 13 residues long. The CDR3 region is CASGPYSGNTIYF. DNA of the CDR3: TGTGCTAGTGGCCCTTACTCTGGAAACACCATATATTTT.

The rearrangement joins TRBV5-1 to TRBJ2-3; 7 nucleotides match TRBD1. CDR1 SGHRS and CDR2 YFSETQ come from the germline V gene. This CDR3 comprises 15 residues. The V gene end was trimmed by 0 bases and the J gene end by 2 bases; junction bases not matched to a gene: 3. CDR3 coding DNA: TGCGCCAGCAGCTTGGGGGACAGTAACACAGATACGCAGTATTTT. It specifies CASSLGDSNTDTQYF.

The rearrangement uses TRBV29-1 and TRBJ1-1; 7 positions agree with TRBD1. This CDR3 spans 18 amino acids. V shed 6 bases and J 1 base; nucleotides not matched to a gene: 20. Germline V gives CDR1 SQVTM, CDR2 ANQGSEA. This CDR3 is CSVADLYRGRNPNTEAFF. CDR3 bases: TGCAGCGTAGCCGACCTGTACAGGGGTCGGAACCCGAACACTGAAGCTTTCTTT.

The chain combines TRBV19 with TRBJ1-3; 8 nucleotides match TRBD1. Germline trimming cut 5 bases from V and 0 bases from J; bases unmatched to any gene: 6. CDR1 is LNHDA and CDR2 is SQIVND in the germline V gene (reference sequence). The CDR3 contains 16 residues. The CDR3 region has the DNA TGTGCCAGTAGTCCGGACAGGGACTTCTCTGGAAACACCATATATTTT. This sequence encodes CASSPDRDFSGNTIYF.

This chain uses TRBV11-2 with TRBJ1-3; tentatively, D is TRBD1 (6 bases). Germline V CDR1 and CDR2: SGHAT, FQNNGV. The CDR3 is made up of 17 amino acids. V lost 1 base, J lost 0 bases, and 13 bases lay in between. The CDR3 nucleotides are TGTGCCAGCAGCTTAGTTGCCACAGGGTTCTCTGGAAACACCATATATTTT. This sequence encodes CASSLVATGFSGNTIYF.

This chain connects TRBV5-1 to TRBJ2-7, with 8 positions matching TRBD2. This CDR3 contains 16 residues. CDR1 SGHRS and CDR2 YFSETQ come from the germline V gene. Unmatched junction bases numbered 7, after V lost 0 bases and J lost 2 bases. In DNA form, the CDR3 reads TGCGCCAGCAGCTTGGATCCAGCGGGAGTAACCTACGAGCAGTACTTC. Translation gives CASSLDPAGVTYEQYF.

The DNA of the CDR3 is TGCGCCAGCAGCGCCAGGACAGTTTTCGAAGCTTTCTTT. Translation: CASSARTVFEAFF. This chain links TRBV5-1 with TRBJ1-1, with TRBD1 as a possible D gene (6 bases). CDR1 and CDR2 from the germline V gene are SGHRS and YFSETQ. V was trimmed by 4 bases and J by 8 bases, leaving 15 bases between them. The CDR3 totals 13 residues.

J is TRBJ1-4 and V is TRBV19; D gene unclear. The germline V gene has CDR1 LNHDA and CDR2 SQIVND (reference sequence). The V gene lost 1 base and the J gene lost 4 bases, with 4 bases spanning the gap. The CDR3 consists of 13 residues. The CDR3, as DNA: TGTGCCAGTAGTATAGCGGGTAATGAAAAACTGTTTTTT. Translation: CASSIAGNEKLFF.

The CDR3 spells CASSYREKGGNEQFF. The CDR3, as DNA: TGCGCCAGCAGCTACCGGGAGAAGGGTGGAAATGAGCAGTTCTTC. This sequence joins TRBV4-3 and TRBJ2-1; possible D gene TRBD2, 6 bases. The CDR3 contains 15 residues. Germline CDR1 LGHNA, CDR2 YSLEER. V lost 5 bases and J lost 7, with 18 bases in between.

This chain uses TRBV5-6 with TRBJ1-1; 9 nucleotides agree with TRBD1. V shed 0 bases and J 5 bases; nucleotides not matched to a gene: 8. CDR1 SGHDT and CDR2 YYEEEE come from the germline V gene. The CDR3 consists of 16 residues. For the CDR3, the DNA is TGTGCCAGCAGCTTGGCCTTCGGGACAGGGTTGACTGAAGCTTTCTTT. Its translation is CASSLAFGTGLTEAFF.

The V and J genes are TRBV11-2 and TRBJ2-4; D is uncertain. V dropped 1 base and J dropped 13 bases, with 11 bases sitting between them. The CDR3 sequence is 12 residues long. Germline values: CDR1 SGHAT, CDR2 FQNNGV. This chain's CDR3 is CASSLVTSKQYF. The DNA of the CDR3 is TGTGCCAGCAGCTTAGTTACCAGTAAACAGTACTTC.

Details on this clone: Other DNA sequences from this sample encode an identical CDR3 as well. V gene TRBV6-1 combines with J gene TRBJ1-2, with unresolved D. Trimming removed 3 bases at V and 4 bases at J, with 9 bases between. CDR3 size: 13 residues. Germline V gene sequence: CDR1 MNHNS, CDR2 SASEGT. The CDR3 nucleotides read TGTGCCAGCAGTGACACGGGGATCTATGGCTACACCTTC. Amino acid sequence: CASSDTGIYGYTF.

The J gene is TRBJ2-4, the V gene TRBV7-6; D may be TRBD2 (7 bases). The CDR3 totals 14 residues. Between the trimmed V and J ends, which lost 4 bases and 7 bases, there was a span of 14 bases. The V gene's germline CDR1 is SGHVS and CDR2 FNYEAQ. The CDR3 bases are TGTGCCAGCAGCTGGGGGGGCGGGGAGAACATTCAGTACTTC. Its protein product is CASSWGGGENIQYF. The variable domain in full, with the rest retrieved from reference TRBV7-6 and TRBJ2-4, is GAGVSQSPRYKVTKRGQDVALRCDPISGHVSLYWYRQALGQGPEFLTYFNYEAQQDKSGLPNDRFSAERPEGSISTLTIQRTEQRDSAMYRCASSWGGGENIQYFGAGTRLSVL.

This chain connects TRBV2 to TRBJ1-2; the match to TRBD1 covers 10 bases. The V gene end was trimmed by 8 bases and the J gene end by 5 bases; junction bases not matched to a gene: 8. Germline V gene sequence: CDR1 SNHLY, CDR2 FYNNEI. This CDR3 spans 14 amino acids. DNA of the CDR3: TGTGCCAGCGTTAAGGACAGGGGGATTTATGGCTACACCTTC. It yields the protein CASVKDRGIYGYTF.